This is a list of T cell receptor beta chains from one sample in a study of shared clonotypes between healthy human individuals. Sequencing used immunoSEQ multiplex PCR; TCRdb keeps in-frame clones, though not all of them. The sample holds 500,000 to 700,000 clones, 85% to 95% seen once. The sample was naive CD8+ T cells sorted from blood. The receptors were sampled from a woman under 40 in good health. Both conserved end residues are part of each CDR3. The order of the fields is D gene, V gene, J gene, CDR3 protein. The D gene is left open where the match is weak.

-,TRBV13,TRBJ2-5,CASSLGAGLEETQYF
TRBD1,TRBV27,TRBJ1-2,CASSHGTDYGYTF
TRBD2,TRBV28,TRBJ2-7,CASRWTSGASYEQYF
-,TRBV2,TRBJ2-1,CASSVRPYNEQFF
-,TRBV13,TRBJ1-1,CASSLMDLNTEAFF
-,TRBV30,TRBJ2-7,CAWTDERNEQYF
TRBD1,TRBV4-1,TRBJ2-1,CASSQRDRVLDEQFF
-,TRBV11-3,TRBJ1-1,CASPRPVRWIF
-,TRBV27,TRBJ2-7,CASSSTPEGSSYEQYF
TRBD2,TRBV4-1,TRBJ2-7,CASSPRAGAAGEQYF
TRBD2,TRBV4-1,-,CASSQGTSGSDEQYF
-,TRBV11-2,TRBJ2-1,CASSQRDSTYNEQFF
-,TRBV27,TRBJ2-1,CASSLTGTLDEQFF
-,TRBV7-9,TRBJ1-1,CASSLGPNREPLNTEAFF